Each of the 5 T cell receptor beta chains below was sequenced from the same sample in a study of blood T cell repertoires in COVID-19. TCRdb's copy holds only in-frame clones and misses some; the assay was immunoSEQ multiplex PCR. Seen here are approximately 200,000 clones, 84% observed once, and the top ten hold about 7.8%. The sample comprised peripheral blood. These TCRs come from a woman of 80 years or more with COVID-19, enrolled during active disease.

The CDR3 DNA follows: TGCGCCAGCAGCCAGAGTGCAACTAACTATGGCTACACCTTC. Translation gives CASSQSATNYGYTF. V usage is TRBV4-1 and J usage is TRBJ1-2; D unresolved. Germline V CDR1 and CDR2: MGHRA, YSYEKL. With 3 bases removed from V and 0 bases from J, the gap between germline ends came to 8 bases. The CDR3 has 14 residues.

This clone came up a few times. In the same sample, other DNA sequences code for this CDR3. CDR3 nucleotide sequence: TGTGCCAGCAGCCAAGTAGCGAACACTGAAGCTTTCTTT. Protein sequence: CASSQVANTEAFF. The chain has TRBV3-1 (or the pseudogene TRBV3-2) and TRBJ1-1; D remains ambiguous. The CDR3 spans 13 residues. Trimming took off 1 base at V and 1 base at J, with 4 bases between the two ends. From germline, CDR1 is LGHDT and CDR2 YNNKEL (reference sequence).

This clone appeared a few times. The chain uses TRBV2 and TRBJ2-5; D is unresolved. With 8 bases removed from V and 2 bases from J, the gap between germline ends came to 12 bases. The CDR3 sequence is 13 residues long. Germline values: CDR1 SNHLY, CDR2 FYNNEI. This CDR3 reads CASADTWQETQYF. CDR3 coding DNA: TGTGCCAGCGCTGACACCTGGCAAGAGACCCAGTACTTC.

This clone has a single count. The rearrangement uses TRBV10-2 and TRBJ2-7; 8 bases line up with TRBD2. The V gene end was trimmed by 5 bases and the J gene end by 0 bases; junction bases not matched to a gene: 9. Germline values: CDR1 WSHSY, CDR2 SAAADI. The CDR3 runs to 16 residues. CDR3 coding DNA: TGCGCCAGCAGTCCAGAGCGGGGGAGGAGCTCCTACGAGCAGTACTTC. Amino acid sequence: CASSPERGRSSYEQYF.

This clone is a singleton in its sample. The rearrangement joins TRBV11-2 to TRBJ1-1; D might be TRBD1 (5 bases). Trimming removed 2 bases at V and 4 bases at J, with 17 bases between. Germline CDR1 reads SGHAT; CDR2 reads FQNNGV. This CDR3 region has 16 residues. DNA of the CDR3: TGTGCCAGCAGCTTAATCCAGGGCGCGGGGATCACTGAAGCTTTCTTT. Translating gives CASSLIQGAGITEAFF.